These T cell receptor beta chains were read from a single sample in a study of cytomegalovirus exposure and HLA in healthy donors. Sequencing used immunoSEQ multiplex PCR; TCRdb keeps in-frame clones, though not all of them. The sample contains about 280,000 clones, about 90% of which appear only once. Sequenced input: PBMCs. These receptors came from a young woman in good health and CMV-seronegative. The CDR3 runs from the conserved cysteine through the conserved F or W. The D gene is left open where the match is weak. Rows may omit the clone size; those that give it use once, few, many or a size class.

CDR3aa: CASGAGLNTEAFF
CDR3nt: TGTGCCAGCGGGGCGGGGCTGAACACTGAAGCTTTCTTT
v_gene: TRBV5-4
j_gene: TRBJ1-1
abundance: NA
d_gene: NA
len: 13

CDR3aa: CASTLGLAGVEQFF
CDR3nt: TGTGCCAGCACCCTAGGACTAGCGGGGGTTGAGCAGTTCTTC
v_gene: TRBV2
j_gene: TRBJ2-1
abundance: few
d_gene: TRBD2
len: 14

CDR3aa: CASSLLGPNTEAFF
CDR3nt: TGTGCCAGCAGCTTACTAGGTCCGAACACTGAAGCTTTCTTT
v_gene: TRBV7-3
j_gene: TRBJ1-1
abundance: NA
d_gene: NA
len: 14

CDR3aa: CATIPSGLSGDEQFF
CDR3nt: TGTGCCACCATACCCTCAGGGCTCTCTGGCGATGAGCAGTTCTTC
v_gene: TRBV2
j_gene: TRBJ2-1
abundance: NA
d_gene: NA
len: 15

CDR3aa: CASSLDPGVYEQYF
CDR3nt: TGTGCCAGCAGCTTGGACCCAGGGGTCTACGAGCAGTACTTC
v_gene: TRBV5-4
j_gene: TRBJ2-7
abundance: NA
d_gene: NA
len: 14

CDR3aa: CASSRRGNYNEQFF
CDR3nt: TGCGCCAGCAGCCGTCGGGGGAACTACAATGAGCAGTTCTTC
v_gene: TRBV4-1
j_gene: TRBJ2-1
abundance: NA
d_gene: NA
len: 14

CDR3aa: CASKRTDADTQYF
CDR3nt: TGTGCCAGCAAGAGGACAGATGCAGATACGCAGTATTTT
v_gene: TRBV2
j_gene: TRBJ2-3
abundance: NA
d_gene: NA
len: 13

CDR3aa: CASTSGLSGANVLTF
CDR3nt: TGTGCCAGCACTTCGGGGTTATCTGGGGCCAACGTCCTGACTTTC
v_gene: TRBV11-1
j_gene: TRBJ2-6
abundance: NA
d_gene: NA
len: 15

CDR3aa: CASSMQGYEQFF
CDR3nt: TGTGCCAGCAGTATGCAGGGTTATGAGCAGTTCTTC
v_gene: TRBV25-1
j_gene: TRBJ2-1
abundance: NA
d_gene: NA
len: 12

CDR3aa: CASRPGQGGEQYF
CDR3nt: TGTGCCAGCAGGCCGGGACAGGGGGGCGAGCAGTACTTC
v_gene: TRBV6-1
j_gene: TRBJ2-7
abundance: few
d_gene: TRBD1
len: 13

CDR3aa: CASSPGTSGGAYNEQFF
CDR3nt: TGCGCCAGCAGCCCCGGGACTAGCGGGGGGGCCTACAATGAGCAGTTCTTC
v_gene: TRBV4-1
j_gene: TRBJ2-1
abundance: few
d_gene: TRBD2
len: 17

CDR3aa: CASSLVVNTEAFF
CDR3nt: TGCGCCAGCAGCTTGGTAGTGAACACTGAAGCTTTCTTT
v_gene: TRBV5-1
j_gene: TRBJ1-1
abundance: NA
d_gene: NA
len: 13

CDR3aa: CAIRRLATDTQYF
CDR3nt: TGTGCCATCAGGAGGCTAGCTACAGATACGCAGTATTTT
v_gene: TRBV10-3
j_gene: TRBJ2-3
abundance: NA
d_gene: NA
len: 13

CDR3aa: CASSYAAENYEQYF
CDR3nt: TGTGCCAGCTCATACGCGGCGGAGAACTACGAGCAGTACTTC
v_gene: TRBV18
j_gene: TRBJ2-7
abundance: NA
d_gene: NA
len: 14

CDR3aa: CASSGSSYNSPLHF
CDR3nt: TGTGCCAGCAGCGGGAGCTCCTATAATTCACCCCTCCACTTT
v_gene: TRBV7-9
j_gene: TRBJ1-6
abundance: NA
d_gene: NA
len: 14

CDR3aa: CASSRIGQGRNQPQHF
CDR3nt: TGTGCCAGCAGCCGGATAGGACAGGGTCGCAATCAGCCCCAGCATTTT
v_gene: TRBV7-8
j_gene: TRBJ1-5
abundance: NA
d_gene: TRBD1
len: 16

CDR3aa: CASSQKTGLAGDTQYF
CDR3nt: TGCGCCAGCAGCCAAAAAACCGGGCTAGCGGGGGATACGCAGTATTTT
v_gene: TRBV4-1
j_gene: TRBJ2-3
abundance: NA
d_gene: TRBD2
len: 16

CDR3aa: CASGDSYQPQHF
CDR3nt: TGTGCTAGTGGGGACAGTTATCAGCCCCAGCATTTT
v_gene: TRBV12-5
j_gene: TRBJ1-5
abundance: NA
d_gene: NA
len: 12

CDR3aa: CASSLTGEEAFF
CDR3nt: TGTGCCAGCAGCTTGACAGGAGAAGAGGCTTTCTTT
v_gene: TRBV5-4
j_gene: TRBJ1-1
abundance: NA
d_gene: NA
len: 12

CDR3aa: CASSTITAGKSYNEQFF
CDR3nt: TGTGCCAGTAGCACAATCACAGCGGGGAAATCCTACAATGAGCAGTTCTTC
v_gene: TRBV19
j_gene: TRBJ2-1
abundance: NA
d_gene: TRBD2
len: 17

CDR3aa: CASSFGGGAREQYF
CDR3nt: TGCGCCAGCAGCTTTGGCGGGGGGGCCCGCGAGCAGTACTTC
v_gene: TRBV5-1
j_gene: TRBJ2-7
abundance: NA
d_gene: TRBD2
len: 14

CDR3aa: CASSPRHRDRGEWETQYF
CDR3nt: TGTGCCAGCAGCCCGCGACACCGCGACAGGGGTGAATGGGAGACCCAGTACTTC
v_gene: TRBV5-4
j_gene: TRBJ2-5
abundance: NA
d_gene: TRBD1
len: 18

CDR3aa: CASSSTLAGGRQETQYF
CDR3nt: TGTGCCAGCAGCTCAACACTAGCGGGGGGCCGCCAAGAGACCCAGTACTTC
v_gene: TRBV7-9
j_gene: TRBJ2-5
abundance: NA
d_gene: TRBD2
len: 17

CDR3aa: CASSEGGSYEQYF
CDR3nt: TGTGCCAGCAGTGAAGGAGGGTCCTACGAGCAGTACTTC
v_gene: TRBV25-1
j_gene: TRBJ2-7
abundance: NA
d_gene: NA
len: 13

CDR3aa: CASSLRVGFNQPQHF
CDR3nt: TGTGCCAGCAGTTTGAGGGTGGGATTTAATCAGCCCCAGCATTTT
v_gene: TRBV27
j_gene: TRBJ1-5
abundance: once
d_gene: NA
len: 15

CDR3aa: CASSRQGSADGYTF
CDR3nt: TGTGCCAGCAGCCGACAGGGTTCTGCGGATGGCTACACCTTC
v_gene: TRBV7-2
j_gene: TRBJ1-2
abundance: NA
d_gene: TRBD1
len: 14

CDR3aa: CASSQYFRDSTNTGELFF
CDR3nt: TGTGCCAGCAGCCAATATTTCCGGGACAGCACGAACACCGGGGAGCTGTTTTTT
v_gene: TRBV27
j_gene: TRBJ2-2
abundance: once
d_gene: TRBD1
len: 18

CDR3aa: CASSVGEGMRETQYF
CDR3nt: TGTGCCAGCAGCGTAGGCGAGGGAATGAGGGAGACCCAGTACTTC
v_gene: TRBV9
j_gene: TRBJ2-5
abundance: NA
d_gene: NA
len: 15

CDR3aa: CASSSGTGPINYGYTF
CDR3nt: TGTGCCAGCAGCTCTGGGACAGGGCCGATTAACTATGGCTACACCTTC
v_gene: TRBV5-4
j_gene: TRBJ1-2
abundance: once
d_gene: TRBD1
len: 16

CDR3aa: CAISGDRTYEQYF
CDR3nt: TGTGCCATCAGCGGTGACAGGACCTACGAGCAGTACTTC
v_gene: TRBV10-3
j_gene: TRBJ2-7
abundance: NA
d_gene: NA
len: 13

CDR3aa: CATIPGGGLGEQYF
CDR3nt: TGTGCCACCATTCCTGGGGGAGGTCTGGGGGAGCAGTACTTC
v_gene: TRBV2
j_gene: TRBJ2-7
abundance: NA
d_gene: NA
len: 14

CDR3aa: CASSQLGGGYEQYF
CDR3nt: TGCGCCAGCAGCCAACTTGGGGGGGGCTACGAGCAGTACTTC
v_gene: TRBV4-1
j_gene: TRBJ2-7
abundance: few
d_gene: TRBD2
len: 14

CDR3aa: CASSYRVSYEQYF
CDR3nt: TGCGCCAGCAGTTACAGGGTCTCCTACGAGCAGTACTTC
v_gene: TRBV5-1
j_gene: TRBJ2-7
abundance: NA
d_gene: NA
len: 13

CDR3aa: CASSKLAGSYNEQFF
CDR3nt: TGTGCCAGCAGCAAACTAGCGGGCTCCTACAATGAGCAGTTCTTC
v_gene: TRBV7-3
j_gene: TRBJ2-1
abundance: once
d_gene: TRBD2
len: 15

CDR3aa: CASSLVNGETQYF
CDR3nt: TGTGCCAGCAGCCTCGTAAACGGAGAGACCCAGTACTTC
v_gene: TRBV4-2
j_gene: TRBJ2-5
abundance: NA
d_gene: NA
len: 13

CDR3aa: CASSLVIGTSGETDTQYF
CDR3nt: TGTGCCAGCAGCTTAGTGATTGGGACTAGCGGGGAAACAGATACGCAGTATTTT
v_gene: TRBV7-9
j_gene: TRBJ2-3
abundance: NA
d_gene: TRBD2
len: 18

CDR3aa: CATSRTVNTEAFF
CDR3nt: TGTGCCACCAGCAGGACAGTGAACACTGAAGCTTTCTTT
v_gene: TRBV15
j_gene: TRBJ1-1
abundance: NA
d_gene: NA
len: 13

CDR3aa: CASRPRTGGTYGYTF
CDR3nt: TGTGCCAGCAGGCCTAGGACAGGGGGAACTTATGGCTACACCTTC
v_gene: TRBV2
j_gene: TRBJ1-2
abundance: NA
d_gene: TRBD1
len: 15

CDR3aa: CASSLNGGAGNEQFF
CDR3nt: TGTGCCAGCAGCTTAAACGGAGGAGCGGGCAATGAGCAGTTCTTC
v_gene: TRBV7-3
j_gene: TRBJ2-1
abundance: NA
d_gene: NA
len: 15

CDR3aa: CASSEGGGAYNEQFF
CDR3nt: TGTGCCAGCAGTGAAGGAGGGGGCGCCTACAATGAGCAGTTCTTC
v_gene: TRBV6-1
j_gene: TRBJ2-1
abundance: NA
d_gene: TRBD1
len: 15

CDR3aa: CASSSSLTSGGQYEQYF
CDR3nt: TGCGCCAGCAGCTCTAGTCTCACTAGCGGGGGTCAATACGAGCAGTACTTC
v_gene: TRBV5-1
j_gene: TRBJ2-7
abundance: NA
d_gene: TRBD2
len: 17

CDR3aa: CASSLGQGFVGSYEQYF
CDR3nt: TGTGCCAGCAGCCTGGGACAGGGTTTCGTTGGCTCCTACGAGCAGTACTTC
v_gene: TRBV5-6
j_gene: TRBJ2-7
abundance: NA
d_gene: TRBD1
len: 17

CDR3aa: CASAAGTGGKSPLHF
CDR3nt: TGTGCCAGCGCGGCCGGGACAGGGGGCAAATCACCCCTCCACTTT
v_gene: TRBV2
j_gene: TRBJ1-6
abundance: NA
d_gene: TRBD1
len: 15

CDR3aa: CASSPGTGGKETQYF
CDR3nt: TGTGCCAGCAGCCCCGGGACAGGGGGAAAAGAGACCCAGTACTTC
v_gene: TRBV5-4
j_gene: TRBJ2-5
abundance: NA
d_gene: TRBD1
len: 15

CDR3aa: CASSYDRVLGYTF
CDR3nt: TGTGCCAGCAGTTACGACAGGGTTTTAGGCTACACCTTC
v_gene: TRBV6-5
j_gene: TRBJ1-2
abundance: NA
d_gene: TRBD1
len: 13

CDR3aa: CASSYSMTGNQPQHF
CDR3nt: TGTGCCAGCAGTTACTCGATGACGGGAAATCAGCCCCAGCATTTT
v_gene: TRBV6-5
j_gene: TRBJ1-5
abundance: NA
d_gene: NA
len: 15

CDR3aa: CARSGTSGGAGETQYF
CDR3nt: TGTGCCAGATCCGGGACTAGCGGGGGGGCCGGAGAGACCCAGTACTTC
v_gene: TRBV5-3
j_gene: TRBJ2-5
abundance: NA
d_gene: TRBD2
len: 16

CDR3aa: CAWSTGGIEKLFF
CDR3nt: TGTGCCTGGAGTACAGGTGGAATTGAAAAACTGTTTTTT
v_gene: TRBV30
j_gene: TRBJ1-4
abundance: NA
d_gene: NA
len: 13